The T cell receptor (beta chain) under discussion was sequenced for a study of long-term antiretroviral therapy in people with HIV (dated 2022 in TCRdb). Regarding the complete study: Collection of the earliest samples took place about a decade ahead of the 2015 WHO recommendation for immediate ART, at a time when ART was typically delayed until CD4 counts fell. Whether ART initiation and durable HIV suppression were associated with changes in peripheral blood TRB repertoire composition and diversity was tested in a retrospective serial study. From some 28 adults with confirmed HIV infection, the cohort provided under 250 cryopreserved PBMC samples, gathered serially across a mean of around 6 years (range 1-12). Of the 30 or so participants with HIV, ten to eleven were female. No cross-contamination during QIAcube processing was seen in test extractions of a monoclonal T-cell line run alongside a few dozen polyclonal samples.

This clone turned up a few times. Its antigen is unknown. Base-call qualities are not available, and no considerably larger clone is one nucleotide away. The germline V gene supplies CDR1 SNHLY and CDR2 FYNNEI. V is clipped by 7 bases and J by 0 bases, and the sequence between their germline boundaries is 18 bases long. The CDR3 holds 17 amino acids from the cysteine to the phenylalanine. Solely the CDR3 DNA is kept, with 51 bases framed from the first base. Sequencing of the TRB variable region was done with the immunoSEQ hsTCRB v3.0 assay at survey level resolution. The targeted TRB sequencing depth was about 40,000-55,000 T-cell genomes per sample. Pooled TRB libraries were sequenced on an Illumina MiSeq with a v3 150-cycle kit. The published analysis was carried out like this. Repertoire analysis was performed in R inside a reproducible Nextflow workflow that covered QC, data transformation and analysis. LymphoSeq2, an R package for exploring AIRR-Seq data, was used to implement custom analyses. After excluding a few samples that yielded fewer than 5000 total TRB sequences, fewer than 200 HIV repertoires remained for analysis. Among the roughly 180 retained HIV repertoires, 59 were collected before ART initiation and more than 120 after ART initiation. Repertoires were downsampled to 5000 TRB nucleotide sequences, with summary statistics averaged over 100 downsampling iterations. TRB sequences were retained for analysis only if CDR3 regions of at least seven amino acids were present. A Shannon entropy-derived clonality score and the Gini coefficient were used to measure diversity. In the repertoire networks, any two of the top 5000 CDR3 amino acid sequences were connected whenever the two sequences differed by an edit distance of one. GLIPH2 predicted antigen specificity groups and MHC restriction for TRB CDR3 amino acid sequences. To flag known CMV, EBV, HIV or tissue antigen associations, CDR3 amino acid sequences were matched against VDJdb and McPAS-TCR. Pre-ART, post-ART and control groups were compared with Wilcoxon signed-rank tests and Holm-Bonferroni correction. TCRdb stores this immuneACCESS table with in-frame sequences only. Part of the clones is absent; in the studies checked, under half of the shortfall reflects unresolved V genes, and no reason is known for the rest. V and J calls and clone size come straight from that table; D and trimming were deduced from the DNA. This sample lists 35,000 or so clones; 80% to 90% were detected once. The ten largest clonotypes hold about 10% of the sample.

Inclusion was restricted to participants for whom at least one PBMC sample before ART initiation and at least two post-ART samples were available. All participants with HIV were treated in the United States of America. Cryopreserved samples of roughly 0.85-11 million PBMC were thawed and washed before DNA extraction. At the time of the earliest PBMC sample for each participant with HIV, ages ranged from roughly 20 to 60 years. Per participant, PBMC samples came from 1-4 timepoints prior to ART initiation and 2-8 timepoints following ART initiation, for a median of 7 samples. For every participant, serial HIV viral load, CD4+ T-cell count, ART history and demographic data were obtained. Genomic DNA was extracted from unsorted PBMC with a Qiagen kit on a QIAcube, processed in batches of 12 samples. The investigation overall reported the following: Inferences about post-ART repertoire changes were limited because no data were available on ART adherence, viral resistance or therapy changes. The samples were dated from the mid-2000s to the late 2010s, and the ART regimens that were used may be less effective than current ART regimens. CDR3 length ranges in HIV repertoires were narrower than in controls, and network structure suggested an antigen-experienced repertoire with only a slight naive shift after ART. Because cell numbers in pre-ART samples were limited, unsorted PBMC were profiled instead of sorted CD4+ and CD8+ T cells. Starting ART was linked to a significant rise in TRB diversity, yet even after long-term ART the diversity remained significantly lower than in transplant donor controls. At every time point, the repertoire was dominated by expanded TRB clones first identified before ART initiation, although this dominance fluctuated and, in many PLHIV, declined after ART. Because PBMC availability was limited, only the TCR beta chain was sequenced, with no alpha chain pairing.

The chain links TRBV2 with TRBJ1-4; D gene: possibly TRBD1, on 5 matching bases. The receptor was derived from a young man with HIV. The material was unsorted PBMCs, obtained 2.2 years after starting antiretroviral therapy. CDR3 protein: CASTNPGTSATNEKLFF. The nucleotides are TGTGCCAGCACCAATCCCGGGACGAGCGCAACTAATGAAAAACTGTTTTTT. Supplemented by the reference TRBV2 and TRBJ1-4 proteins around the CDR3, the complete variable domain is EPEVTQTPSHQVTQMGQEVILRCVPISNHLYFYWYRQILGQKVEFLVSFYNNEISEKSEIFDDQFSVERPDGSNFTLKIRSTKLEDSAMYFCASTNPGTSATNEKLFFGSGTQLSVL.